The TCR beta chain under discussion was sequenced for a study of molecular identifiers for immune sequencing clone quantification. Study-wide findings and caveats: Identical TCR molecules sharing a barcode could underestimate highly expanded clone sizes.

CDR1 and CDR2 from the germline V gene are MNHEY and SMNVEV (reference sequence). This CDR3 is built from 12 residues. Note on this clonotype: Antigen: not known. A junction end diverges from the germline sequence, so it may reflect a read error.

A single record per CDR3 protein comes from TCRdb applying MiXCR to the PCR reads. The data hold fewer than 350,000 distinct CDR3 sequences, with 24% observed a single time. What was sequenced was naive CD8+ T cells from blood, with Jurkat cell RNA spiked in. Subset denoted: FACS-sorted CD8+CD4-CCR7+CD45RA+ naive T cells. This clonotype was sampled from a human donor in good health. Some libraries in this study had Jurkat cell RNA spiked in. V gene TRBV27 combines with J gene TRBJ2-1, with no clear D. The CDR3 region is CASRGGEYERFF. In DNA, the CDR3 is TGTGCCAGCAGGGGCGGAGAGTATGAGCGGTTCTTC.